This is a list of T cell receptor beta chains from one sample in a study of Graves' ophthalmopathy and Graves' hyperthyroidism. TCRdb passed the multiplex PCR reads through MiXCR, listing each CDR3 protein once. Of under 350,000 distinct CDR3 sequences listed, about a sixth are singletons. The sequencing input was peripheral blood. These receptors came from an adult man with Graves' ophthalmopathy. The CDR3 runs from the conserved cysteine through the conserved F or W. Each record gives: CDR3 protein, CDR3 DNA, clone size, J gene, D gene, V gene. A D gene is named only where the DNA matches it firmly. Clone size, where shown, is once, few, many, or a class for clones that have expanded.

CDR3 protein: CASSLGQSPHYEQYF
CDR3 DNA: TGTGCCAGCAGCCTAGGACAGAGCCCTCATTACGAGCAGTACTTC
clone size: few
J gene: TRBJ2-7
D gene: NA
V gene: TRBV11-2

CDR3 protein: CASSYLRETQYF
CDR3 DNA: TGTGCCAGCAGTTACCTCCGTGAGACCCAGTACTTC
clone size: many
J gene: TRBJ2-5
D gene: NA
V gene: TRBV6-2/TRBV6-3

CDR3 protein: CASSVPGAAREQSF
CDR3 DNA: TGTGCCAGCAGTGTACCGGGCGCGGCTCGGGAGCAGTCCTTC
clone size: once
J gene: TRBJ2-7
D gene: NA
V gene: TRBV6-1

CDR3 protein: CASTLREGTMNTEAFF
CDR3 DNA: TGTGCCAGTACCCTCAGAGAGGGGACGATGAACACTGAAGCTTTCTTT
clone size: many
J gene: TRBJ1-1
D gene: NA
V gene: TRBV19

CDR3 protein: CASSMTGSGVYQPQHF
CDR3 DNA: TGTGCCAGCAGTATGACAGGGAGCGGGGTCTATCAGCCCCAGCATTTT
clone size: many
J gene: TRBJ1-5
D gene: TRBD1
V gene: TRBV6-2/TRBV6-3

CDR3 protein: CASSTLRGWYEQYF
CDR3 DNA: TGTGCCAGCTCTACCCTCCGAGGGTGGTACGAGCAGTACTTC
clone size: many
J gene: TRBJ2-7
D gene: NA
V gene: TRBV6-1

CDR3 protein: CAWRTGTNTEAFF
CDR3 DNA: TGTGCCTGGAGGACAGGGACGAACACTGAAGCTTTCTTT
clone size: NA
J gene: TRBJ1-1
D gene: TRBD1
V gene: TRBV30

CDR3 protein: CASSGLGVGELFF
CDR3 DNA: TGTGCCAGCAGTGGTCTAGGGGTCGGGGAGCTGTTTTTT
clone size: many
J gene: TRBJ2-2
D gene: NA
V gene: TRBV12-3/TRBV12-4

CDR3 protein: CASSQGGFYEQYF
CDR3 DNA: TGCGCCAGCAGCCAAGGGGGTTTTTACGAGCAGTACTTC
clone size: many
J gene: TRBJ2-7
D gene: NA
V gene: TRBV4-1

CDR3 protein: CASSLSFAGDYEQYF
CDR3 DNA: TGTGCCAGCAGTTTAAGTTTTGCAGGGGACTACGAGCAGTACTTC
clone size: NA
J gene: TRBJ2-7
D gene: NA
V gene: TRBV27

CDR3 protein: CAISDPTRGQETQYF
CDR3 DNA: TGTGCCATCAGTGATCCAACTAGAGGTCAAGAGACCCAGTACTTC
clone size: few
J gene: TRBJ2-5
D gene: NA
V gene: TRBV10-3

CDR3 protein: CASSLGVGQGLQETQYF
CDR3 DNA: TGTGCCAGCAGTTTAGGGGTGGGACAGGGATTGCAAGAGACCCAGTACTTC
clone size: once
J gene: TRBJ2-5
D gene: TRBD1
V gene: TRBV12-3/TRBV12-4

CDR3 protein: CAWSETGTTGNTIYF
CDR3 DNA: TGTGCCTGGAGCGAAACCGGGACTACAGGAAACACCATATATTTT
clone size: many
J gene: TRBJ1-3
D gene: NA
V gene: TRBV30

CDR3 protein: CASSVGTSGGFEQYF
CDR3 DNA: TGTGCCAGCAGCGTTGGGACTAGCGGGGGGTTCGAGCAGTACTTC
clone size: many
J gene: TRBJ2-7
D gene: TRBD2
V gene: TRBV28